This TCR beta chain was sequenced in a study of cytomegalovirus exposure and HLA in healthy donors (dated by TCRdb to 2016 to 2017). Looking at the study overall: According to a later analysis, one platform produced both the 110 or so validation repertoires and the 666 repertoires of the first cohort. The study combined high-throughput TCR immunosequencing, statistical association of individual TCRs with disease status, and machine learning to predict cytomegalovirus infection status. The study was designed to test whether signatures of past pathogen exposure could be identified by cataloging public T cell receptors. A separate validation cohort of roughly 110 different subjects was used in addition to the roughly 670-subject first cohort. Overall results and qualifications from the work: The classifier was reported to diagnose cytomegalovirus status with high specificity and sensitivity in both the original cohort and the validation cohort. All 120 or so repertoires were used to score co-occurrence in the validation cohort in a later analysis, because that analysis had no HLA typing for the cohort. While some public TCRs were present in many individuals, most TCR sequences turned up only very rarely across donors. The study gave a list of 150 to 200 TCR beta chains associated with cytomegalovirus. According to the authors, the approach could potentially be generalized to other disease states and immunological phenotypes. A later analysis found that TCRs clustered in the first cohort also tended to co-occur in the 120 validation repertoires, with 94% of cluster scores above 0. Three of the identified cytomegalovirus-associated TCR beta chains were confirmed in vitro to be specific for cytomegalovirus antigens.

Library preparation was by the immunoSEQ multiplex PCR assay. In the authors' own workflow: A statistical classification framework was built for diagnosing cytomegalovirus status from the catalog of TCR beta chain sequences. Not all clones reach the TCRdb copy of this immuneACCESS table, which keeps in-frame sequences only. Checked studies attribute under half of the gap to unresolved V genes and leave the rest unexplained. The V and J calls and clone size were taken over from that table, and D and trimming were inferred from the DNA. The sample table lists over 150,000 clones, 85% to 90% of them with a count of one. The biggest ten clones account for over 2% of the sample. The donors were included in the validation cohort of some 120 subjects, a group kept apart from the roughly 680-subject first cohort. CDR1 is given as SQVTM and CDR2 as ANQGSEA, both from the germline V gene. From cysteine to phenylalanine, the CDR3 is 13 amino acids long. The kept DNA is CDR3 alone, 39 bases in frame from the first base. Trimming at the junction amounts to 6 bases on V and 7 bases on J, and the germline ends lie 15 bases apart.

Details on this clone: The antigen it recognizes is unknown. It has no much larger one-base neighbor in the sample; base qualities were not kept.

Sequencing was performed on PBMCs. The sequence was collected from a human donor in good health. The chain is assembled from TRBV29-1 and TRBJ1-4; 6 matching bases give a weak D call of TRBD1. Read as DNA, the sequence is TGCAGCGTCCAGACAGGATTGAGTGAAAAACTGTTTTTT. This gives the protein CSVQTGLSEKLFF.